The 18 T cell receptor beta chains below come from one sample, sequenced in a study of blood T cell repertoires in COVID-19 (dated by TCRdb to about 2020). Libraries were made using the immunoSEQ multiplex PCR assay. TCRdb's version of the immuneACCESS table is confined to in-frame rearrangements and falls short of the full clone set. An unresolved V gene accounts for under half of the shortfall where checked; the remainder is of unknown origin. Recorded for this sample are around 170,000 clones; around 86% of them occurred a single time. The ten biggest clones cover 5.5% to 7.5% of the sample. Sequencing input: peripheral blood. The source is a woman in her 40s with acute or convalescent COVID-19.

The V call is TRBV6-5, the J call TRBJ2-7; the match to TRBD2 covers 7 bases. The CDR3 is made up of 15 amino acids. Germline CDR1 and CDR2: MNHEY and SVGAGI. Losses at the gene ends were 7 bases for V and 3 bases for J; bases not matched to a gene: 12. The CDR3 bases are TGTGCCAGCACAAGGCCACTGGGCGGGAGCTACGAGCAGTACTTC. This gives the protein CASTRPLGGSYEQYF.

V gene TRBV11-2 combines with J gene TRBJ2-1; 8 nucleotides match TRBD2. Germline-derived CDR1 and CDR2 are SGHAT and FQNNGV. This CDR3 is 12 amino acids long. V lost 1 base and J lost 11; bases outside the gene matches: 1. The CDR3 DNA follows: TGTGCCAGCAGCTTAGCGGGGGGGAAGCAGTTCTTC. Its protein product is CASSLAGGKQFF.

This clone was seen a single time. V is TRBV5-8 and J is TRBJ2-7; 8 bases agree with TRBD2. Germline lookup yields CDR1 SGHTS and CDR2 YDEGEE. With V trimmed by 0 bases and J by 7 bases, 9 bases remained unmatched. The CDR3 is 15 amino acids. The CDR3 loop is CASSLGTSGTSEQYF. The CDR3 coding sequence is TGTGCCAGCAGCTTGGGTACTAGCGGCACATCAGAGCAGTACTTC.

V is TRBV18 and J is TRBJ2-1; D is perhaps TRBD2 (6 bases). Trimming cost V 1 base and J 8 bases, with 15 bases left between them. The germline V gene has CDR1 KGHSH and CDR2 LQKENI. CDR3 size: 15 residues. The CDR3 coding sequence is TGTGCCAGCTCACCACTAGGCCTAGCGTTAGATGAGCAGTTCTTC. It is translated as CASSPLGLALDEQFF.

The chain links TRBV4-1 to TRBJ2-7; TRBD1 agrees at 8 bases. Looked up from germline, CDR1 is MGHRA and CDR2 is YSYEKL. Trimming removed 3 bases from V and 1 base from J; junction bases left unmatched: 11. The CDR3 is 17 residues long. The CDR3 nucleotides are TGCGCCAGCAGCCATGGCTTCAGGGGGCCGGGTTCCTACGAGCAGTACTTC. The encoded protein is CASSHGFRGPGSYEQYF.

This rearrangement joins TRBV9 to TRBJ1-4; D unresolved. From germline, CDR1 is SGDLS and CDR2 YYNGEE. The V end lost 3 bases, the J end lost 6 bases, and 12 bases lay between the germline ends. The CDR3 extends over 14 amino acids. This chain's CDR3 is CASSGGLPYEKLFF. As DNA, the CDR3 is TGTGCCAGCAGCGGAGGGTTACCGTATGAAAAACTGTTTTTT.

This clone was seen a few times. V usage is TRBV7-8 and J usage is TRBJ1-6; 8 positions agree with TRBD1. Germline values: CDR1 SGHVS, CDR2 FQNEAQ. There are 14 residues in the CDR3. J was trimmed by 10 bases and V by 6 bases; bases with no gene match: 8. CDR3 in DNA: TGTGCCAGCAGTTTCGGACAGGGAGGATCACCCCTCCACTTT. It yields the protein CASSFGQGGSPLHF.

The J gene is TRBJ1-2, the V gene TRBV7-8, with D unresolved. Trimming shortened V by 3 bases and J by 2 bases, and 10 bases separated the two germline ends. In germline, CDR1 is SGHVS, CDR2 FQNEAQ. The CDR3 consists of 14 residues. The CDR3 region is CASSLLEGNYGYTF. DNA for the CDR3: TGTGCCAGCAGCTTGCTCGAGGGAAACTATGGCTACACCTTC. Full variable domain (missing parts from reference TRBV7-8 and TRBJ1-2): GAGVSQSPRYKVAKRGQDVALRCDPISGHVSLFWYQQALGQGPEFLTYFQNEAQLDKSGLPSDRFFAERPEGSVSTLKIQRTQQEDSAVYLCASSLLEGNYGYTFGSGTRLTVV.

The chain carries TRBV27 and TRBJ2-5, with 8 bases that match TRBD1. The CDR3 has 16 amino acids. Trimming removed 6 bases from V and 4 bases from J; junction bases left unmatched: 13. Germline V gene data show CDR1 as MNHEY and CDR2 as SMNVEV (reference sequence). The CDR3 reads CASSYSGGAGGETQYF. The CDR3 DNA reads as TGTGCCAGCAGCTACTCAGGGGGCGCCGGTGGAGAGACCCAGTACTTC.

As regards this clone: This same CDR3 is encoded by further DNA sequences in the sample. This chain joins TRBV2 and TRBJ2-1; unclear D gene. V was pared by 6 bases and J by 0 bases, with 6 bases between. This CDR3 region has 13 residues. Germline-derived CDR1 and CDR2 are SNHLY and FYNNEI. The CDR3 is CASRQNSYNEQFF. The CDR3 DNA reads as TGTGCCAGCAGACAGAACTCCTACAATGAGCAGTTCTTC.

CDR3 sequence: CASSLGFEESYGYTF. CDR3 coding DNA: TGTGCCAGCAGCTTAGGGTTTGAGGAGAGCTATGGCTACACCTTC. The chain has TRBV11-1 and TRBJ1-2, with no clear D. Germline V gives CDR1 SGHAT, CDR2 FQDESV (reference sequence). The CDR3 has 15 residues. The germline V and J ends were trimmed by 1 base and 4 bases, with 13 bases remaining between them.

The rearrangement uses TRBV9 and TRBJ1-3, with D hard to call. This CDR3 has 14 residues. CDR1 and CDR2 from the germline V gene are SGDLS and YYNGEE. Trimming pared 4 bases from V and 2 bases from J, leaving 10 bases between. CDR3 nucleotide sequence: TGTGCCAGCAGCCCCAACAGTGCTGGAAACACCATATATTTT. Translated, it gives CASSPNSAGNTIYF.

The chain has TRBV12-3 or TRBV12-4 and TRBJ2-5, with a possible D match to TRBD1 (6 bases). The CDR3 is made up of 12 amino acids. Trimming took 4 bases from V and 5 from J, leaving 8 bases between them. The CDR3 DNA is TGTGCCAGCAGTTGGGGGCGGGAGACCCAGTACTTC. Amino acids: CASSWGRETQYF.

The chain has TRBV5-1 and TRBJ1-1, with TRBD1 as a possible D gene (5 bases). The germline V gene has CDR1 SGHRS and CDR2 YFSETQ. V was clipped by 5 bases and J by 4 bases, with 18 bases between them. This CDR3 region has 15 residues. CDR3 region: CASRVQAGMGTEAFF. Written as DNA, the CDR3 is TGCGCCAGCAGAGTTCAGGCAGGGATGGGCACTGAAGCTTTCTTT.

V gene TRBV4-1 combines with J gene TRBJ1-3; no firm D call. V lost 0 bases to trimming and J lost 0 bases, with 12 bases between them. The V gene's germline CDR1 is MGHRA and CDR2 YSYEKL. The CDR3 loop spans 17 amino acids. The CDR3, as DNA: TGCGCCAGCAGCCAAGAAAAATTCCGGGACTCTGGAAACACCATATATTTT. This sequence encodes CASSQEKFRDSGNTIYF.

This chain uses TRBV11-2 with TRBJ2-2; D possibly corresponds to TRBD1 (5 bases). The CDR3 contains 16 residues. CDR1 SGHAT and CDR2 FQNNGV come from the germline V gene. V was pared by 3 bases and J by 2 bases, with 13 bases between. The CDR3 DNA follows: TGTGCCAGCAGCTTCGGCCAGGGCCTCAACACCGGGGAGCTGTTTTTT. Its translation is CASSFGQGLNTGELFF.

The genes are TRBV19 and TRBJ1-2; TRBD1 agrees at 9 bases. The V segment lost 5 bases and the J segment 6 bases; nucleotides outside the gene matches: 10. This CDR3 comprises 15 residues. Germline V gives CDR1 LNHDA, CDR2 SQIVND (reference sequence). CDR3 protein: CASSSPGTGLNGYTF. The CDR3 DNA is TGTGCCAGTAGTTCTCCCGGGACAGGGTTGAATGGCTACACCTTC.

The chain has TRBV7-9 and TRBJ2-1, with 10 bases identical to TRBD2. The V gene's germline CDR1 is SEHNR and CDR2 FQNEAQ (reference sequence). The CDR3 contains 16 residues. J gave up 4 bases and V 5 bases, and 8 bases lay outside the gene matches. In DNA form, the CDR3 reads TGTGCCAGCAGCCCGATTTTAGCGGGGGGATACAATGAGCAGTTCTTC. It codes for CASSPILAGGYNEQFF.